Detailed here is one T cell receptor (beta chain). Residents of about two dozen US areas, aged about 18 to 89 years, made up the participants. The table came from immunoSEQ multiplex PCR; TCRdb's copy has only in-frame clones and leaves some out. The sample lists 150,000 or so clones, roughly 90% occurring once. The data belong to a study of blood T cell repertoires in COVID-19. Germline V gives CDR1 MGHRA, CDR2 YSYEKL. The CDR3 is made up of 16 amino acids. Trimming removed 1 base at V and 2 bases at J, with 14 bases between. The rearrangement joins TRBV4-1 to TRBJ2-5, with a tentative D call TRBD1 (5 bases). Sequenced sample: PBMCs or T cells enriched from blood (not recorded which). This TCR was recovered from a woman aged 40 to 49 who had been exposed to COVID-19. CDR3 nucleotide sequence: TGCGCCAGCAGCCAAGCTCTTGGGCAGGGTCAAGAGACCCAGTACTTC. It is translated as CASSQALGQGQETQYF.